This record looks at one T cell receptor beta chain sequence and its context. Its target is unknown. Those patients with uncontrolled infection, other autoimmune disease, pregnancy or lactation were excluded. RNA transcripts were the template for amplifying TCR beta CDR3 regions. When the TCR CDR3 underwent first-round RT-PCR, the HTBI primer set was used. MiXCR, run by TCRdb on the multiplex PCR reads, gives a single entry per CDR3 protein. This table holds 250,000 to 300,000 distinct CDR3 sequences, 15% to 20% found once. Germline CDR1 LNHDA, CDR2 SQIVND (reference sequence). There are 14 residues in the CDR3. V dropped 7 bases and J dropped 5 bases, with 14 bases sitting between them. This entry belongs to a study of T cells in Graves' hyperthyroidism and ophthalmopathy. General study results and limits: Expanded thyroid clonotypes (above 0.001) were mostly also found in blood. Model-based prediction identified ophthalmopathy a median 6.5 months prior to its onset.

The sequence came from a man aged 45-60 years with Graves' ophthalmopathy. What was sequenced was blood. The chain combines TRBV19 with TRBJ1-4; no clear D. CDR3 coding DNA: TGTGCCAGTAAGATCGGCAACGGGAATGAAAAACTGTTTTTT. This translates into CASKIGNGNEKLFF. The variable domain in full, completed from reference TRBV19 and TRBJ1-4, reads DGGITQSPKYLFRKEGQNVTLSCEQNLNHDAMYWYRQDPGQGLRLIYYSQIVNDFQKGDIAEGYSVSREKKESFPLTVTSAQKNPTAFYLCASKIGNGNEKLFFGSGTQLSVL.